A single sample gave rise to the 20 T cell receptor beta chains below, sequenced in a study of blood T cell repertoires in COVID-19. The repertoire was sequenced with immunoSEQ multiplex PCR; TCRdb's copy has only in-frame clones and lacks some. The sample lists 70,000 to 85,000 clones; about 92% were seen once. Sequencing was done on a sample of peripheral blood. All receptors derive from a human donor in a cohort sampled during active COVID-19.

The V and J genes are TRBV4-2 and TRBJ2-1, with D tentatively TRBD2 (6 bases). Per the germline V gene, CDR1 is LGHNA and CDR2 is YNFKEQ. The CDR3 is 20 amino acids. V was pared by 0 bases and J by 6 bases, with 27 bases between. For the CDR3, the DNA is TGTGCCAGCAGCCAAGACCCCCGGAGGGCAGGAGCGGTTGAAGCCAATGAGCAGTTCTTC. This translates into CASSQDPRRAGAVEANEQFF.

V gene TRBV7-2 combines with J gene TRBJ2-3, with D perhaps matching TRBD1 (5 bases). CDR1 is SGHTA, CDR2 FQGNSA, per germline. This CDR3 has 16 residues. V lost 5 bases, J lost 0 bases, and 15 bases lay in between. In DNA form, the CDR3 reads TGTGCCAGCAGCCCAGGGTTACCGCGGAGCACAGATACGCAGTATTTT. Amino acids: CASSPGLPRSTDTQYF. Based on the CDR3 plus reference TRBV7-2 and TRBJ2-3, the full variable domain is GAGVSQSPSNKVTEKGKDVELRCDPISGHTALYWYRQSLGQGLEFLIYFQGNSAPDKSGLPSDRFSAERTGGSVSTLTIQRTQQEDSAVYLCASSPGLPRSTDTQYFGPGTRLTVL.

This chain joins TRBV6-1 and TRBJ1-5; D possibly corresponds to TRBD1 (5 bases). V was trimmed by 0 bases and J by 1 base, leaving 7 bases between them. The CDR3 consists of 15 residues. CDR1 is MNHNS, CDR2 SASEGT, per germline. The CDR3 is CASSEAGVSNQPQHF. In nucleotides, the CDR3 is TGTGCCAGCAGTGAAGCAGGGGTAAGCAATCAGCCCCAGCATTTT.

The chain is built from TRBV28 and TRBJ1-6; unclear D gene. This CDR3 region has 16 residues. CDR1 is MDHEN, CDR2 SYDVKM, per germline. V dropped 2 bases and J dropped 9 bases, with 17 bases sitting between them. This CDR3 is CASSLIFLRVLSPLHF. CDR3 nucleotide sequence: TGTGCCAGCAGTTTAATCTTTCTGAGGGTTCTTTCACCCCTCCACTTT.

The chain links TRBV11-1 to TRBJ2-1; the match to TRBD1 covers 7 bases. Germline V CDR1 and CDR2: SGHAT, FQDESV (reference sequence). The CDR3 length is 14 residues. The V gene end was trimmed by 5 bases and the J gene end by 5 bases; junction bases not matched to a gene: 6. The CDR3 DNA reads TGTGCCAGCAGCCACCGGGACAGAAACAATGAGCAGTTCTTC. It specifies CASSHRDRNNEQFF.

J is TRBJ1-2 and V is TRBV28; the match to TRBD1 covers 9 bases. CDR3 length: 14 residues. The germline V gene has CDR1 MDHEN and CDR2 SYDVKM. J gave up 1 base and V 7 bases, and 4 bases lay outside the gene matches. In DNA, the CDR3 is TGTGCCAGCAAACGACAGGGGGGTAACTATGGCTACACCTTC. Amino acid sequence: CASKRQGGNYGYTF.

This clone was observed a single time. The V call is TRBV5-6, the J call TRBJ1-4; TRBD1 matches at 7 bases. The V gene end was trimmed by 1 base and the J gene end by 7 bases; junction bases not matched to a gene: 4. Germline V lookup: CDR1 SGHDT, CDR2 YYEEEE. There are 14 residues in the CDR3. The CDR3 DNA reads as TGTGCCAGCAGCTTGACGGCAGGGGGTGAAAAACTGTTTTTT. It codes for CASSLTAGGEKLFF.

V and J are TRBV29-1 and TRBJ1-1, with TRBD1 matching 9 bases. After removal of 4 bases from V and 5 bases from J, the junction contained 8 bases not matched to a gene. The CDR3 has 14 amino acids. CDR1 and CDR2 from the germline V gene are SQVTM and ANQGSEA. The CDR3 coding sequence is TGCAGCGTTGTACAGGGGGCAGGGGGAACTGAAGCTTTCTTT. It encodes CSVVQGAGGTEAFF.

The chain couples TRBV6-6 to TRBJ1-4, with 7 bases identical to TRBD1. The CDR3 is made up of 15 amino acids. With 2 bases clipped from V and 4 bases from J, the junction kept 4 bases outside the gene matches. Germline V lookup: CDR1 MNHNY, CDR2 SVGAGI (reference sequence). In DNA, the CDR3 is TGTGCCAGCAGTTACCGGGACAGTCGTAATGAAAAACTGTTTTTT. It translates to CASSYRDSRNEKLFF.

V and J are TRBV30 and TRBJ2-1; no firm D call. V lost 1 base and J 10 bases, leaving 14 bases between the germline ends. The CDR3 totals 13 residues. CDR1 and CDR2 from the germline V gene are GTSNPN and SVGIG (reference sequence). CDR3 sequence: CAWSAQPNSEQFF. CDR3 nucleotides: TGTGCCTGGAGTGCCCAACCAAACTCGGAGCAGTTCTTC.

The chain uses TRBV27 and TRBJ2-2, with 11 bases aligning to TRBD2. Germline V gene sequence: CDR1 MNHEY, CDR2 SMNVEV (reference sequence). The CDR3 covers 16 residues. With 0 bases clipped from V and 7 bases from J, the junction kept 4 bases outside the gene matches. CDR3 bases: TGTGCCAGCAGTTTATCGTGGCTAGCGGGAGGCGGGGAGCTGTTTTTT. Translated, it gives CASSLSWLAGGGELFF.

The gene calls are TRBV5-1 and TRBJ2-2; 8 positions match TRBD2. CDR3 length: 15 residues. Trimming took 4 bases from V and 7 from J; bases not matched to a gene: 9. CDR1 is SGHRS and CDR2 is YFSETQ in the germline V gene. CDR3: CASSTAGETGGELFF. CDR3 DNA sequence: TGCGCCAGCAGCACAGCGGGGGAAACGGGCGGGGAGCTGTTTTTT.

This chain connects TRBV19 to TRBJ1-1, with 9 bases aligning to TRBD1. The CDR3 sequence is 16 residues long. V lost 10 bases and J lost 4; bases outside the gene matches: 16. Germline values: CDR1 LNHDA, CDR2 SQIVND (reference sequence). The DNA for the CDR3 is TGTGCCACACGTAGGGGACAGGGAAGTTGGAGCACTGAAGCTTTCTTT. The encoded protein is CATRRGQGSWSTEAFF. Filled out from reference TRBV19 and TRBJ1-1, the complete variable domain reads DGGITQSPKYLFRKEGQNVTLSCEQNLNHDAMYWYRQDPGQGLRLIYYSQIVNDFQKGDIAEGYSVSREKKESFPLTVTSAQKNPTAFYLCATRRGQGSWSTEAFFGQGTRLTVV.

The V and J genes are TRBV13 and TRBJ2-5; TRBD2 aligns across 13 bases. V lost 5 bases to trimming and J lost 3 bases; unmatched junction nucleotides: 6. The CDR3 sequence is 16 residues long. The germline gives CDR1 PRHDT, CDR2 FYEKMQ (reference sequence). The DNA for the CDR3 is TGTGCCAGCAGCCCTCCGGGACTAGCGGGGAAAGAGACCCAGTACTTC. Protein: CASSPPGLAGKETQYF.

The V call is TRBV11-2, the J call TRBJ2-5; weak D call: TRBD1 (5 bases). The CDR3 extends over 14 amino acids. Trimming cost V 1 base and J 8 bases, with 14 bases left between them. The V gene's germline CDR1 is SGHAT and CDR2 FQNNGV. The CDR3 spells CASSLGGRVETQYF. CDR3 sequence (DNA): TGTGCCAGCAGCTTAGGTGGCAGGGTAGAAACCCAGTACTTC.

The chain recombines TRBV6-6 with TRBJ1-6, with a weak D call TRBD1 (6 bases). Germline CDR1 is MNHNY and CDR2 is SVGAGI (reference sequence). V lost 7 bases and J 7 bases, leaving 11 bases between the germline ends. CDR3 length: 13 residues. The CDR3 region is CASNKGENSPLHF. The CDR3 region has the DNA TGTGCCAGCAATAAGGGGGAGAATTCACCCCTCCACTTT.

V usage is TRBV7-3 and J usage is TRBJ2-3, with D possibly matching TRBD2 (6 bases). The CDR3 consists of 15 residues. CDR1 and CDR2 from the germline V gene are SGHTA and FQGTGA. V dropped 1 base and J dropped 6 bases, with 14 bases sitting between them. The CDR3, as DNA: TGTGCCAGCAGCTTAAACGGGAGAGGGAGTGATACGCAGTATTTT. It yields the protein CASSLNGRGSDTQYF.

The chain links TRBV12-3 or TRBV12-4 to TRBJ1-5, with TRBD1 as a possible D gene (5 bases). CDR3 length: 13 amino acids. V lost 6 bases and J lost 6, with 12 bases in between. The CDR3 region is CASSPQGFQPQHF. In nucleotides, the CDR3 is TGTGCCAGCAGCCCCCAGGGTTTTCAGCCCCAGCATTTT.

This rearrangement joins TRBV24-1 to TRBJ2-3; 8 bases fit TRBD1. Germline trimming cut 4 bases from V and 4 bases from J; bases unmatched to any gene: 9. The CDR3 loop spans 16 amino acids. Germline V gene data show CDR1 as KGHDR and CDR2 as SFDVKD. CDR3 sequence (DNA): TGTGCCACCAGTGACCGACAGGGGAATGCGGCAGATACGCAGTATTTT. Translation gives CATSDRQGNAADTQYF.

This clone came up once. This chain joins TRBV7-3 and TRBJ2-2, with D possibly TRBD2 on 5 matching bases. Trimming took 6 bases from V and 6 from J, leaving 14 bases between them. From germline, CDR1 is SGHTA and CDR2 FQGTGA. The CDR3 extends over 14 amino acids. The CDR3 loop reads CASSLLVGSGELFF. CDR3 in DNA: TGTGCCAGCAGTTTACTAGTGGGTTCCGGGGAGCTGTTTTTT. Together with reference TRBV7-3 and TRBJ2-2, the CDR3 gives the full variable domain: GAGVSQTPSNKVTEKGKYVELRCDPISGHTALYWYRQSLGQGPEFLIYFQGTGAADDSGLPNDRFFAVRPEGSVSTLKIQRTERGDSAVYLCASSLLVGSGELFFGEGSRLTVL.